Listed below are T cell receptor beta chains from one sample, sequenced in a study of T cell repertoires in cytomegalovirus infection. No antigens are known for them. TCRdb re-analysed the reads in MiXCR, keeping a single row per CDR3 protein. Of approximately 470,000 distinct CDR3 sequences detected, under 55% appear once; the ten largest clones hold just under 45%. The sequences come from cultured PBMCs, collected from culture after CMV antigen stimulation. The origin of the receptors is a human donor in good health (CMV status not recorded). Some clones in this sample may be carry-over from other donors' samples. Both conserved end residues are part of each CDR3. D genes are given only for firm matches. A row's size may be missing; if present it is once, few, many or a size class.

D	V	length	J	size	DNA	CDR3
TRBD1	TRBV7-9	13	TRBJ1-4	NA	TGTGCCAGCAGCTTTGGTCAGGGGGAGAAACTGTTTTTT	CASSFGQGEKLFF
TRBD1	TRBV7-2	14	TRBJ2-7	few	TGTGCCAGCAGCTTCTCGGGACAGGGCTACGAGCAGTACTTC	CASSFSGQGYEQYF
TRBD1	TRBV11-1	17	TRBJ2-2	NA	TGTGCCAGCAGCTTCTCATCCGGGACAGGGGACACCGGGGAGCTGTTTTTT	CASSFSSGTGDTGELFF
NA	TRBV20-1	16	TRBJ2-1	NA	TGCAGTGCTAGAAAAGTAACCGGGGGGCGGTACAATGAGCAGTTCTTC	CSARKVTGGRYNEQFF
NA	TRBV28	14	TRBJ1-1	NA	TGTGCCGGGCGATCGGGGCGAGGCACGACTGAAGCTTTCTTT	CAGRSGRGTTEAFF
NA	TRBV6-2/TRBV6-3	15	TRBJ2-7	NA	TGTGCCAGCAGTTATTTTACAGGACACTCCTACGAGCAGTACTTC	CASSYFTGHSYEQYF
NA	TRBV20-1	14	TRBJ2-7	NA	TGCAGTGCTACTCCCTACAACCACGGCTACGAGCAGTACTTC	CSATPYNHGYEQYF
NA	TRBV2	13	TRBJ1-6	few	TGTGCCAGCAGTGAGGGGGGGAATTCACCCCTCCACTTT	CASSEGGNSPLHF
NA	TRBV7-6	13	TRBJ2-5	NA	TGTGCCAGCAGCTTAGCTAGCATGGAGACCCAGTACTTC	CASSLASMETQYF
NA	TRBV7-6	16	TRBJ2-1	NA	TGTGCCAGCAGCTTAGTTGGGGCCCCCTCCCCCAATGAGCAGTTCTTC	CASSLVGAPSPNEQFF
TRBD1	TRBV7-2	15	TRBJ2-5	few	TGTGCCAGCAGCTATCGACAGGGGGCTGTGGAGACCCAGTACTTC	CASSYRQGAVETQYF
NA	TRBV18	14	TRBJ2-2	NA	TGTGCCAGCTCACCAGGAGAGAGCACCGGGGAGCTGTTTTTT	CASSPGESTGELFF
TRBD2	TRBV6-2/TRBV6-3	20	TRBJ2-5	few	TGTGCCAGCAGTTACTCGCACCGGACTAGCGACCCCTTCCGCCAAGAGACCCAGTACTTC	CASSYSHRTSDPFRQETQYF
NA	TRBV6-2/TRBV6-3	13	TRBJ1-5	NA	TGTGCCAGCAGTTACTCGGGATTGGAGCCCCAGCATTTT	CASSYSGLEPQHF
TRBD1	TRBV7-6	16	TRBJ2-7	few	TGTGCCAGCAGCTTTAAACCGGGACAGGGAATGTACGAGCAGTACTTC	CASSFKPGQGMYEQYF
TRBD2	TRBV6-5	17	TRBJ2-1	NA	TGTGCCAGCAGTTACGATCCGACTAGCGGGGGATACAATGAGCAGTTCTTC	CASSYDPTSGGYNEQFF
NA	TRBV7-2	14	TRBJ2-2	NA	TGTGCCAGCAGCTTAATTCGCAACACCGGGGAGCTGTTTTTT	CASSLIRNTGELFF
TRBD1	TRBV19	17	TRBJ1-5	NA	TGTGCCAGTAGCACCGGGACAGGGCGCTTCGGCAATCAGCCCCAGCATTTT	CASSTGTGRFGNQPQHF
NA	TRBV6-2/TRBV6-3	13	TRBJ2-1	NA	TGTGCCAGTGGGGGCGGGCCCACGGATGAGCAGTTCTTC	CASGGGPTDEQFF
TRBD1	TRBV7-6	15	TRBJ2-4	NA	TGTGCCAGCAGCAAAAAGGGGACAGGGGGGGACATTCAGTACTTC	CASSKKGTGGDIQYF
NA	TRBV12-3/TRBV12-4	14	TRBJ1-2	few	TGTGCCAGCAGTTTTGGGGGGCACGACTATGGCTACACCTTC	CASSFGGHDYGYTF
NA	TRBV6-2/TRBV6-3	16	TRBJ1-1	few	TGTGCCAGCAGTCCCCGAACAGGGTCGGTAGACACTGAAGCTTTCTTT	CASSPRTGSVDTEAFF
NA	TRBV4-1	18	TRBJ1-3	NA	TGCGCCAGCAGCGAAGACCCCCCCTGGCCTAACTCTGGAAACACCATATATTTT	CASSEDPPWPNSGNTIYF
TRBD1	TRBV7-2	14	TRBJ2-5	few	TGTGCCAGCAGCTCGGGACAGGGTGGGGAGACCCAGTACTTC	CASSSGQGGETQYF
NA	TRBV19	13	TRBJ2-7	NA	TGTGCCAGTAGTATCTTAAGTTTACTCGAGCAGTACTTC	CASSILSLLEQYF
TRBD1	TRBV7-9	16	TRBJ1-1	few	TGTGCCAGCGCTCGGCCCCCCGGGACAGCCAACACTGAAGCTTTCTTT	CASARPPGTANTEAFF
NA	TRBV19	14	TRBJ2-1	NA	TGTGCCAGTAGTAAGACTCAGGGTCGTGATGAGCAGTTCTTC	CASSKTQGRDEQFF
NA	TRBV5-6	16	TRBJ2-7	NA	TGTGCCAGCAGCTCGTTTCCTGAGAGAAGAGGGGGCGAGCAGTACTTC	CASSSFPERRGGEQYF
TRBD1	TRBV7-2	16	TRBJ1-6	NA	TGTGCCAGCAGCTTAGCGGGCGGACAGGGGAGATCACCCCTCCACTTT	CASSLAGGQGRSPLHF
NA	TRBV10-3	15	TRBJ1-6	few	TGTGCCGTACGGGATTCTACAGGCTCTTATTCACCCCTCCACTTT	CAVRDSTGSYSPLHF
TRBD2	TRBV6-6	15	TRBJ2-3	NA	TGTGCCAGCACTACTAGCGGGGTCAGCACAGATACGCAGTATTTT	CASTTSGVSTDTQYF
NA	TRBV12-3/TRBV12-4	14	TRBJ2-7	NA	TGTGCCAGCTGCCCCTTCAGTCCCGGGAACGAGCAGTACTTC	CASCPFSPGNEQYF
TRBD1	TRBV11-1	15	TRBJ2-5	NA	TGTGCCAGCAGCCCACGGGACAGGGCGTCGGAGACCCAGTACTTC	CASSPRDRASETQYF
TRBD2	TRBV20-1	14	TRBJ2-5	NA	TGCAGTGCTAGGCAAGCGGGGGGAGGGGAGACCCAGTACTTC	CSARQAGGGETQYF
TRBD2	TRBV6-2/TRBV6-3	14	TRBJ2-5	few	TGTGCCAGCAGCATCCTAGCGGGAGAAGAGACCCAGTACTTC	CASSILAGEETQYF
NA	TRBV6-2/TRBV6-3	14	TRBJ2-3	once	TGTGCCAGCAGTTACGGGGGGACCCAAGATACGCAGTATTTT	CASSYGGTQDTQYF
NA	TRBV7-2	13	TRBJ1-2	few	TGTGCCAGCAGCCCAAGACCGGGGGGAGGCTACACCTTC	CASSPRPGGGYTF
NA	TRBV7-2	14	TRBJ2-7	few	TGTGCCAGCAGCGGCCCGGGACACCCCTACGAGCAGTACTTC	CASSGPGHPYEQYF
NA	TRBV3-1	12	TRBJ1-1	NA	TGTGCCAGCAGCCGGCAGGGCCTAGGAGCTTTCTTT	CASSRQGLGAFF
NA	TRBV5-5	15	TRBJ2-5	NA	TGTGCCAGCAGCCGGGCGCTAACGGGCTGGGAGACCCAGTACTTC	CASSRALTGWETQYF